This TCR beta chain appears in the sequencing data of a study of shared clonotypes between healthy human individuals. Study in general: There were three CD4 naive, three CD4 memory, two CD8 naive and one CD8 memory plates per donor.

Germline V CDR1 and CDR2: KGHSH, LQKENI. V was pared by 5 bases and J by 4 bases, with 3 bases of the junction left unmatched. The CDR3 is 13 residues long. A remark on this clone: Antigen specificity is unknown.

Notes on the study in general: As a rule, naive subsets had a larger estimated richness than memory subsets. Among several donors, approximately 5.4% of naive CD4 clonotypes were found in common.

Each subset's genomic DNA was split evenly across several immunoSEQ plates. Assay: immunoSEQ multiplex PCR; the TCRdb copy retains only in-frame clones and omits some. Of some 200,000 clones in the sample, 50% to 75% were seen once. The chain recombines TRBV18 with TRBJ1-2; 8 bases are shared with TRBD1. The clonotype was recovered from a man aged 25-40 years in good health. The sample comprised memory CD4+ T cells sorted from blood. The sample's subset: CD45RA-negative fraction. The CDR3 spells CASSGGQAYGYTF. CDR3 nucleotides: TGTGCCAGCTCAGGGGGACAGGCCTATGGCTACACCTTC.